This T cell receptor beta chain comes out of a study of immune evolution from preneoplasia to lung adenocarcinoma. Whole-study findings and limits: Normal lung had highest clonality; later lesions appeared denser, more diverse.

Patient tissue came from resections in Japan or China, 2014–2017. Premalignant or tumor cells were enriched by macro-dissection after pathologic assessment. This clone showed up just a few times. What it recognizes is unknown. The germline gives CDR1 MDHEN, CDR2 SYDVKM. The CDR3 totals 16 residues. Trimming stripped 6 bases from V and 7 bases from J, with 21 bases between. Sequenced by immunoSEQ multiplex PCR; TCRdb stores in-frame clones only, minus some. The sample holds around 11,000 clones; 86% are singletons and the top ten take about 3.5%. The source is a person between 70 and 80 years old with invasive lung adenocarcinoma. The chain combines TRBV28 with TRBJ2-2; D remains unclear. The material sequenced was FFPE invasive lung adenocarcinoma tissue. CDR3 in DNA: TGTGCCAGCAGCCTAGGTACCTATTTAGGCGGCGGGGAGCTGTTTTTT. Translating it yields CASSLGTYLGGGELFF.